The sequence of this TCR beta chain was determined in a study of cytomegalovirus exposure and HLA in healthy donors. Study at large: For the roughly 370 genotyped donors, around 76% fell within the Caucasian-associated ancestry cluster. Study-wide findings and caveats: Most TCR sequences proved rare, with some public TCRs found in many donors.

Trimming shortened V by 4 bases and J by 4 bases, and 10 bases separated the two germline ends. CDR3 length: 13 residues. The V gene's germline CDR1 is LNHDA and CDR2 SQIVND (reference sequence). PCR was performed using 60 Vbeta and 13 Jbeta primers. Clones were sequenced by immunoSEQ multiplex PCR, and TCRdb holds only the in-frame ones, with some missing. In the table there are about 110,000 clones, approximately 80% of which are singletons. Comments on this clone: Its antigen remains unknown.

This clonotype was obtained from a woman between 25 and 40 years old in good health and CMV-seronegative. The V gene is TRBV19, the J gene TRBJ1-2; D remains ambiguous. The specimen was PBMCs. The chain's CDR3 is CASSTRSPYGYTF. Written as DNA, the CDR3 is TGTGCCAGTAGTACCCGTTCCCCCTATGGCTACACCTTC.